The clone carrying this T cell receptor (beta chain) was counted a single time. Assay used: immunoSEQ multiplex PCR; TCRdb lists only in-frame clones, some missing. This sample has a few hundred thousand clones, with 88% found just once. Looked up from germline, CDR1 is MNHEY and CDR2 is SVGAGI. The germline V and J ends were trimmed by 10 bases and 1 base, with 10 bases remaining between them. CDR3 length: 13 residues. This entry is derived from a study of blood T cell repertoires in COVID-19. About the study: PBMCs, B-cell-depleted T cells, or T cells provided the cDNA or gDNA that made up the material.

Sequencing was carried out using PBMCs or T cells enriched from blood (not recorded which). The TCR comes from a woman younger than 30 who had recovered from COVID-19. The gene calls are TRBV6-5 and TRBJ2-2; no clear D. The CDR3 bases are TGTGCCACTTTGACTGGGAACACCGGGGAGCTGTTTTTT. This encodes CATLTGNTGELFF.